These 14 T cell receptor beta chains were all obtained from the same sample, sequenced in a study of blood T cells in healthy people across ages. A J-beta primer mix and a sample-barcoded 5' primer were used in a second PCR of about 7 to 12 cycles. Via MiXCR, TCRdb re-called the 5' RACE reads, giving one row per CDR3 protein. This table holds 1.5 million to 2 million distinct CDR3 sequences, more than 35% found once. Sequencing input: blood. Receptor source: a human donor in good health.

On this clonotype: Sequence at one end of the junction differs from germline and may be a read error. The chain is built from TRBV5-6 and TRBJ1-2; 10 bases are shared with TRBD1. From germline, CDR1 is SGHDT and CDR2 YYEEEE. CDR3 length: 18 amino acids. The CDR3 DNA reads as TGTGTCAGCAGCTTGTATGCGACAGGGGGCTCCTCTGGGTATGGCTACACCTTC. Protein product: CVSSLYATGGSSGYGYTF.

This clonotype was picked up a small number of times. The chain is built from TRBV7-2 and TRBJ2-4; 14 nucleotides agree with TRBD2. Germline assignment: CDR1 SGHTA and CDR2 FQGNSA. V lost 3 bases, J lost 6 bases, and 4 bases stayed unmatched. The CDR3 covers 16 residues. Written as DNA, the CDR3 is TGTGCCAGCAGCTTGACTAGCGGGGGGGCTGGAAACATTCAGTACTTC. Translated: CASSLTSGGAGNIQYF.

This clonotype was seen only a few times. V gene TRBV7-2 combines with J gene TRBJ2-3, with D uncertain. Between the trimmed V and J ends, which lost 0 bases and 3 bases, there was a span of 10 bases. CDR3 size: 15 residues. Germline V lookup: CDR1 SGHTA, CDR2 FQGNSA. The CDR3 DNA reads as TGTGCCAGCAGCTTAGCTCAGCTCGGAACAGATACGCAGTATTTT. Amino acids: CASSLAQLGTDTQYF.

The table lists this clonotype with a few counts. V gene TRBV7-8 combines with J gene TRBJ1-2, with D possibly TRBD1 on 5 matching bases. The CDR3 is 14 residues long. Germline V lookup: CDR1 SGHVS, CDR2 FQNEAQ. V dropped 2 bases and J dropped 3 bases, with 10 bases sitting between them. CDR3 sequence: CASSLRARDYGYTF. CDR3 coding DNA: TGTGCCAGCAGCTTACGGGCCAGGGACTATGGCTACACCTTC.

This chain joins TRBV5-1 and TRBJ2-3; 7 bases fit TRBD2. This CDR3 comprises 16 residues. Unmatched junction bases numbered 6, after V lost 2 bases and J lost 0 bases. CDR1 and CDR2 (germline): SGHRS, YFSETQ. CDR3 loop: CASSFQGGGSTDTQYF. The CDR3 DNA reads TGCGCCAGCAGCTTCCAAGGCGGGGGTAGCACAGATACGCAGTATTTT.

This CDR3 is CATSRVGTSEAFF. The CDR3 DNA is TGTGCCACCAGCAGAGTAGGGACAAGTGAAGCTTTCTTT. The V gene is TRBV15, the J gene TRBJ1-1; D may be TRBD1 (6 bases). The CDR3 runs 13 residues. CDR1 and CDR2 (germline): LNHNV, YYDKDF (reference sequence). V was clipped by 1 base and J by 7 bases, with 10 bases between them.

This clonotype was found a few times. The V gene is TRBV11-1, the J gene TRBJ2-1; D may be TRBD2 (7 bases). In germline, CDR1 is SGHAT, CDR2 FQDESV (reference sequence). With 3 bases removed from V and 5 bases from J, the gap between germline ends came to 17 bases. The CDR3 length is 16 residues. The CDR3: CASSFGGAAYNNEQFF. The CDR3 region has the DNA TGTGCCAGCAGCTTTGGGGGGGCAGCCTATAACAATGAGCAGTTCTTC.

This clonotype was observed a handful of times. The chain joins TRBV12-3 or TRBV12-4 to TRBJ2-3, with D tentatively TRBD2 (5 bases). The CDR3 has 13 amino acids. Trimming pared 5 bases from V and 6 bases from J, leaving 12 bases between. The chain's CDR3 is CASSHAGVDTQYF. DNA for the CDR3: TGTGCCAGCAGTCATGCCGGGGTCGATACGCAGTATTTT.

This clonotype showed up just a few times. The chain is built from TRBV6-5 and TRBJ2-7; the D is unclear. Germline loops: CDR1 MNHEY, CDR2 SVGAGI. The CDR3 length is 14 residues. V was clipped by 5 bases and J by 1 base, with 12 bases between them. The CDR3 nucleotides read TGTGCCAGCAGTCACCGTGTGGCTTCCTACGAGCAGTACTTC. It encodes CASSHRVASYEQYF.

J is TRBJ2-1 and V is TRBV7-9, with TRBD2 matching over 10 bases. The CDR3 runs 15 residues. J gave up 9 bases and V 6 bases, and 11 bases lay outside the gene matches. CDR1 and CDR2 from the germline V gene are SEHNR and FQNEAQ (reference sequence). The CDR3 DNA follows: TGTGCCAGCAGTTACGTGCTAGCGGGGGTGGTTGAGCAGTTCTTC. This codes for CASSYVLAGVVEQFF.

This rearrangement joins TRBV18 to TRBJ2-2; unclear D gene. Looked up from germline, CDR1 is KGHSH and CDR2 is LQKENI. The V end was cut by 3 bases, the J end by 2 bases, with 7 bases between. This CDR3 spans 14 amino acids. This chain's CDR3 is CASSPYGNTGELFF. In DNA form, the CDR3 reads TGTGCCAGCTCACCCTACGGAAACACCGGGGAGCTGTTTTTT.

This clonotype was counted a few times. The chain is built from TRBV7-2 and TRBJ2-3, with 7 bases that match TRBD1. The CDR3 totals 15 residues. The germline CDR1 and CDR2 sequences are SGHTA and FQGNSA. V was pared by 5 bases and J by 5 bases, with 10 bases of the junction left unmatched. The CDR3 region is CASSRNRGPKDTQYF. As DNA, the CDR3 is TGTGCCAGCAGCCGTAACAGGGGTCCCAAAGATACGCAGTATTTT. Looking up the rest from reference TRBV7-2 and TRBJ2-3 gives the full variable domain: GAGVSQSPSNKVTEKGKDVELRCDPISGHTALYWYRQSLGQGLEFLIYFQGNSAPDKSGLPSDRFSAERTGGSVSTLTIQRTQQEDSAVYLCASSRNRGPKDTQYFGPGTRLTVL.

This chain uses TRBV5-1 with TRBJ2-3; 8 bases line up with TRBD1. Trimming cost V 1 base and J 5 bases; bases outside gene matches: 6. This CDR3 has 15 amino acids. Germline loops: CDR1 SGHRS, CDR2 YFSETQ. CDR3 DNA sequence: TGCGCCAGCAGCTTGTTGGGACAGGAAATAGATACGCAGTATTTT. Translation: CASSLLGQEIDTQYF.

The gene calls are TRBV27 and TRBJ2-6; TRBD1 might be the D (6 bases). The germline CDR1 and CDR2 sequences are MNHEY and SMNVEV (reference sequence). Trimming left V 8 bases short and J 1 base short, with 27 bases between. CDR3 length: 20 amino acids. CDR3 sequence reads: CASQGHPTGPAESGANVLTF. CDR3 coding DNA: TGTGCCAGCCAGGGGCATCCTACGGGACCCGCTGAGTCTGGGGCCAACGTCCTGACTTTC.